This T cell receptor beta chain was obtained from a study of human T cells and chemical hapten exposure (dated by TCRdb to 2020 to 2023). Background on the whole study: For sensitization, 2% DPC in acetone was applied to a roughly 2 cm by roughly 2 cm area of upper inner arm skin. Weekly therapeutic DPC doses were additionally applied to the scalp of patients throughout the approximately 25-week study period. Patch tests used Finn chambers with 0.01% DPC on the upper back, scored after 6 days by International Contact Dermatitis Research Group standards. The mostly female patient cohort included alopecia areata with under or over 50% scalp involvement, alopecia totalis and alopecia universalis. Libraries were combined into a pool for sequencing, and differences in TCR yield between samples came mainly from small differences in library volumes within the pool. In alopecia patients, the study followed how the peripheral blood TCR repertoire changed in vivo over primary and secondary sensitization to diphenylcyclopropenone (DPC), a hapten. Blood samples were taken from patients before sensitization (week 0) and at 2, 6 and about 24 weeks after DPC sensitization. Some 29 alopecia patients provided blood for TCR sequencing at one to four time points (pre-sensitization, 2, 6 and 24 weeks).

From cysteine to phenylalanine, the CDR3 is 15 amino acids long. Just the 45-base CDR3 DNA is kept, in frame starting at base 1. The germline V gene sets CDR1 to SGHTA and CDR2 to FQGNSA. Trimming at the junction amounts to 8 bases on V and 0 bases on J, and the germline ends lie 17 bases apart. Preparation of the library involved RACE. Sequencer: NextSeq 500. During library preparation, unique molecular identifiers were attached to individual cDNA molecules so that TCRs could be counted in a quantitative, reproducible way. For every blood RNA sample, sequencing covered both the TCR alpha and TCR beta chains. Processing in the source paper ran as follows. The median number of TCRs per sample was roughly 94,000, ranging from about 23,224 to 750,000. V, J and CDR3 annotation of the TCR reads was performed with the Decombinator software suite. For PS versus PT1 abundance plots, all samples were subsampled to the same number of TCRs (28,000). Expanded TCRs were defined as absent before sensitization and observed at least eight times at the 2-week time point. The raw public reads went through TCRdb reprocessing: fastp at Q25, MiXCR clone calling, in-frame beta chains kept. Every CDR3 protein is listed once, alongside the most common genes and DNA of its rows. These V and J calls derive from TCRdb rather than the authors' analysis. This sample comprises around 340,000 distinct CDR3 sequences, around 7% of them detected only once. The ten largest clones take up roughly 7.9% of the sample.

In light of the paper, this sample's time point label describes: patch test 1, 2 weeks after DPC sensitization. Sample treatment or condition, as interpreted from the label and publication: therapeutic diphenylcyclopropenone sensitization with weekly scalp DPC. Blood at each patch-test visit was drawn before the patch test was applied. To be eligible, patients had to be aged 18 to 70, diagnosed with alopecia and judged suitable for DPC therapy, while pregnant patients were excluded. Total RNA was extracted from unfractionated whole blood that had been collected in Tempus Blood RNA tubes. This clonotype appeared many times. This clone's antigen is unknown. Base-call qualities are not available, and no considerably larger clone is one nucleotide away. Paper-wide results and their limitations: DPC sensitization did not change how many TCRs were above 1 in 1000 frequency, and no evidence was found of alterations in global repertoire structure. Repeated subsampling changed both the strength of the expansion versus patch-test correlation and the threshold at which that correlation became significant. Compared with pre-sensitization or healthy control sets, expanded TCRs formed significantly more large CDR3 similarity clusters, which is consistent with antigen-driven responses. The number of PT1 expanded TCRs positively correlated with patch test score, significant at thresholds 8, 16 and 32 but not 4. Because every patient had alopecia, a presumed autoimmune disease, the patients' immune response might differ from that of healthy individuals.

Here the chain combines TRBV7-2 and TRBJ2-7, with no confident D gene call. This TCR was sampled from a young woman with alopecia areata. Some clones in this sample may be carry-over from other donors' samples. Sequenced here: whole blood, sampled in connection with sensitization to the hapten diphenylcyclopropenone (DPC). The nucleotide sequence reads TGTGCCAGCGCGTTCTCGAAACAGAACTCCTACGAGCAGTACTTC. Its translation reads: CASAFSKQNSYEQYF.